This T cell receptor (beta chain) was documented in a study of blood T cell repertoires in COVID-19. Study-wide background: Sites across the United States, Italy and Spain contributed samples from acute and convalescent COVID-19. PBMCs, B-cell-depleted T cells, or T cells provided the cDNA or gDNA that made up the material.

The CDR3 sequence is 16 residues long. Per germline, CDR1 MNHEY and CDR2 SVGEGT. J gave up 4 bases and V 2 bases, and 9 bases lay outside the gene matches. Original handling: How many nucleated cells were present was estimated from reference gene primer amplification. Clones were sequenced by immunoSEQ multiplex PCR, and TCRdb holds only the in-frame ones, with some missing. That table supplies the V and J calls and clone size; D and trimming were determined from the DNA. In the table there are hundreds of thousands of clones, roughly 82% of which are singletons. This TCR came from an older woman with acute or convalescent COVID-19. Sequenced sample: peripheral blood. The gene calls are TRBV6-2 or TRBV6-3 and TRBJ2-5; 8 nucleotides align to TRBD2. The CDR3 DNA is TGTGCCAGCAGTTACACCCCCGGGGGGGTTGTAGAGACCCAGTACTTC. The encoded protein is CASSYTPGGVVETQYF.